This entry concerns a single TCR beta chain. This record belongs to a study of cytomegalovirus exposure and HLA in healthy donors. Trimming removed 4 bases from V and 9 bases from J; junction bases left unmatched: 8. The CDR3 sequence is 14 residues long. Germline V gene data show CDR1 as SGHTA and CDR2 as FQGNSA. The PCR was carried out with 60 Vbeta primers and 13 Jbeta primers. TCRdb keeps only in-frame clones here, not all; method: immunoSEQ multiplex PCR. The table records approximately 150,000 clones, 84% of them present only once. The sequencing sample was made of PBMCs. V and J are TRBV7-2 and TRBJ2-2; TRBD1 matches at 7 bases. This TCR derives from a boy younger than 10 in good health and CMV-seronegative. CDR3 residues: CASSSTGTVWELFF. As DNA, the CDR3 is TGTGCCAGCAGCTCCACCGGGACAGTTTGGGAGCTGTTTTTT. Supplemented by reference TRBV7-2 and TRBJ2-2, the full variable domain reads GAGVSQSPSNKVTEKGKDVELRCDPISGHTALYWYRQSLGQGLEFLIYFQGNSAPDKSGLPSDRFSAERTGGSVSTLTIQRTQQEDSAVYLCASSSTGTVWELFFGEGSRLTVL.